This TCR beta chain was sequenced for a study of T cell responses to AZD1222 COVID-19 vaccine. Study findings and constraints: The donors showed a predominance of white British ancestry and of females, with possible underestimation of clonal diversity. The study reported that nearly half of spike-specific TCRs target unmutated variant regions.

This clone was seen only once. Antigen: not known. Only in-frame clones appear in the TCRdb table, and some are missing; sequencing was by immunoSEQ multiplex PCR. The data show 150,000 to 180,000 clones, over 90% seen once. The CDR3 is 16 residues long. Trimming cost V 1 base and J 4 bases, with 16 bases left between them. Germline V gene sequence: CDR1 SEHNR, CDR2 FQNEAQ (reference sequence). The origin of this receptor is an adult who received the AZD1222 COVID-19 vaccine. This chain joins TRBV7-9 and TRBJ1-2; D gene ambiguous. Here the sequenced sample was peripheral blood, taken 28 days after the second AZD1222 dose. DNA for the CDR3: TGTGCCAGCAGCTTAGGCGGCCCCGAGGGAGGCTATGGCTACACCTTC. Amino acids: CASSLGGPEGGYGYTF.